A selection of T cell receptor beta chains follows, all from one sample in a study of identical twins. TCRdb independently ran MiXCR on the 5' RACE reads; one entry per CDR3 protein. The sample consists of a few hundred thousand distinct CDR3 sequences, 7.5% to 10% of them appearing once. The sample also formed part of further work on yellow fever vaccine responses in identical twins.

Sample: PBMCs. These receptors all come from a woman under 30 in good health. The CDR3 runs from the conserved cysteine through the conserved F or W. Fields, in order: V gene, J gene, D gene, clone size, CDR3 protein, CDR3 DNA. A D gene is named only where the DNA matches it firmly. Rows may omit the clone size; those that give it use once, few, many or a size class.

V gene: TRBV7-6; J gene: TRBJ2-5; D gene: -; clone size: -; CDR3 protein: CASSKTGFQETQYF; CDR3 DNA: TGTGCCAGCAGCAAAACCGGGTTCCAAGAGACCCAGTACTTC
V gene: TRBV11-2; J gene: TRBJ2-1; D gene: -; clone size: many; CDR3 protein: CASSPTPDLSNEQFF; CDR3 DNA: TGTGCCAGCAGCCCCACCCCGGATCTTTCCAATGAGCAGTTCTTC
V gene: TRBV10-3; J gene: TRBJ2-7; D gene: TRBD1; clone size: few; CDR3 protein: CAITGQVGYEQYF; CDR3 DNA: TGTGCCATCACGGGACAGGTGGGCTACGAGCAGTACTTC
V gene: TRBV6-1; J gene: TRBJ1-5; D gene: -; clone size: -; CDR3 protein: CASSEVYSNQPQHF; CDR3 DNA: TGTGCCAGCAGCGAGGTTTATAGCAATCAGCCCCAGCATTTT
V gene: TRBV11-1; J gene: TRBJ1-2; D gene: -; clone size: few; CDR3 protein: CASSEQTGYGYTF; CDR3 DNA: TGTGCCAGCAGCGAACAGACCGGATATGGCTACACCTTC
V gene: TRBV7-9; J gene: TRBJ2-1; D gene: TRBD2; clone size: few; CDR3 protein: CASTLPGGGYEQFF; CDR3 DNA: TGTGCCAGCACCTTGCCGGGGGGTGGTTATGAGCAGTTCTTC
V gene: TRBV13; J gene: TRBJ2-1; D gene: -; clone size: -; CDR3 protein: CASSKPVASPYNEQFF; CDR3 DNA: TGTGCCAGCAGCAAACCAGTGGCGTCCCCCTACAATGAGCAGTTCTTC
V gene: TRBV18; J gene: TRBJ1-1; D gene: TRBD1; clone size: few; CDR3 protein: CASSPPSGGNTEAFF; CDR3 DNA: TGTGCCAGCTCACCACCTTCAGGGGGAAACACTGAAGCTTTCTTT
V gene: TRBV7-2; J gene: TRBJ2-3; D gene: -; clone size: many; CDR3 protein: CASSLRGITDTQYF; CDR3 DNA: TGTGCCAGCAGCTTAAGGGGAATCACAGATACGCAGTATTTT
V gene: TRBV12-3/TRBV12-4; J gene: TRBJ1-5; D gene: -; clone size: -; CDR3 protein: CASSLVGGSQPQHF; CDR3 DNA: TGTGCCAGCAGTTTAGTGGGGGGGTCTCAGCCCCAGCATTTT
V gene: TRBV4-3; J gene: TRBJ2-4; D gene: -; clone size: -; CDR3 protein: CASSQDVAPSQKNIQYF; CDR3 DNA: TGCGCCAGCAGCCAAGACGTGGCCCCCTCCCAAAAAAACATTCAGTACTTC
V gene: TRBV20-1; J gene: TRBJ2-1; D gene: -; clone size: many; CDR3 protein: CSARFYGQDNEQFF; CDR3 DNA: TGCAGTGCTAGATTCTACGGACAAGACAATGAGCAGTTCTTC
V gene: TRBV27; J gene: TRBJ2-4; D gene: TRBD1; clone size: -; CDR3 protein: CASSPGTGIGGNIQYF; CDR3 DNA: TGTGCCAGCAGTCCGGGGACAGGTATAGGCGGGAACATTCAGTACTTC
V gene: TRBV5-1; J gene: TRBJ1-1; D gene: -; clone size: -; CDR3 protein: CASSFNQESDTEAFF; CDR3 DNA: TGCGCCAGCAGCTTCAACCAGGAATCGGACACTGAAGCTTTCTTT
V gene: TRBV6-5; J gene: TRBJ1-1; D gene: TRBD1; clone size: -; CDR3 protein: CASSYSMGQGVTEAFF; CDR3 DNA: TGTGCCAGCAGTTACTCGATGGGACAGGGTGTTACTGAAGCTTTCTTT
V gene: TRBV20-1; J gene: TRBJ2-5; D gene: TRBD2; clone size: few; CDR3 protein: CSAVGGAEETQYF; CDR3 DNA: TGCAGTGCTGTCGGGGGGGCCGAAGAGACCCAGTACTTC
V gene: TRBV6-2/TRBV6-3; J gene: TRBJ1-5; D gene: -; clone size: -; CDR3 protein: CASSRGTQPQHF; CDR3 DNA: TGTGCCAGCAGCCGGGGGACGCAGCCCCAGCATTTT
V gene: TRBV9; J gene: TRBJ2-5; D gene: -; clone size: many; CDR3 protein: CASSPGLVRRETQYF; CDR3 DNA: TGTGCCAGCAGCCCGGGGCTGGTCCGTAGAGAGACCCAGTACTTC
V gene: TRBV11-2; J gene: TRBJ2-2; D gene: -; clone size: -; CDR3 protein: CASNLKLHITGELFF; CDR3 DNA: TGTGCCAGCAACCTCAAGCTTCATATCACCGGGGAGCTGTTTTTT
V gene: TRBV30; J gene: TRBJ1-5; D gene: -; clone size: -; CDR3 protein: CAWSAESNQPQHF; CDR3 DNA: TGTGCCTGGAGTGCAGAGAGCAATCAGCCCCAGCATTTT
V gene: TRBV6-1; J gene: TRBJ1-5; D gene: -; clone size: -; CDR3 protein: CASSTVSDSNQPQHF; CDR3 DNA: TGTGCCAGCAGTACAGTATCTGATAGCAATCAGCCCCAGCATTTT
V gene: TRBV3-1; J gene: TRBJ2-3; D gene: -; clone size: -; CDR3 protein: CASSQGYQGDTQYF; CDR3 DNA: TGTGCCAGCAGCCAAGGCTACCAGGGAGATACGCAGTATTTT
V gene: TRBV29-1; J gene: TRBJ2-7; D gene: -; clone size: -; CDR3 protein: CSDRVPGGEQYF; CDR3 DNA: TGCAGCGACCGGGTCCCAGGAGGGGAGCAGTACTTC
V gene: TRBV7-6; J gene: TRBJ2-7; D gene: -; clone size: many; CDR3 protein: CASSIDKGAYEQYF; CDR3 DNA: TGTGCCAGCAGCATTGACAAGGGGGCCTACGAGCAGTACTTC
V gene: TRBV4-1; J gene: TRBJ1-1; D gene: -; clone size: few; CDR3 protein: CASSQASDIPLTGTEAFF; CDR3 DNA: TGCGCCAGCAGCCAAGCTAGCGACATTCCCCTTACGGGCACTGAAGCTTTCTTT
V gene: TRBV10-2; J gene: TRBJ2-1; D gene: -; clone size: -; CDR3 protein: CASSEIPGPNEQFF; CDR3 DNA: TGCGCCAGCAGTGAGATTCCAGGCCCCAATGAGCAGTTCTTC
V gene: TRBV7-3; J gene: TRBJ2-2; D gene: TRBD2; clone size: -; CDR3 protein: CASSPRGSGGPDTGELFF; CDR3 DNA: TGTGCCAGCAGCCCGAGGGGGTCGGGGGGGCCAGACACCGGGGAGCTGTTTTTT
V gene: TRBV6-1; J gene: TRBJ2-3; D gene: TRBD2; clone size: -; CDR3 protein: CASSLNPGLAGGRDTQYF; CDR3 DNA: TGTGCCAGCAGCCTTAACCCGGGACTAGCGGGTGGACGGGATACGCAGTATTTT
V gene: TRBV19; J gene: TRBJ2-1; D gene: TRBD2; clone size: few; CDR3 protein: CASRPLAVNEQFF; CDR3 DNA: TGTGCCAGTAGGCCCCTAGCGGTCAATGAGCAGTTCTTC
V gene: TRBV6-2/TRBV6-3; J gene: TRBJ2-1; D gene: TRBD2; clone size: few; CDR3 protein: CASSYGLAEYNEQFF; CDR3 DNA: TGTGCCAGCAGTTACGGGCTAGCGGAATACAATGAGCAGTTCTTC
V gene: TRBV7-2; J gene: TRBJ1-1; D gene: TRBD1; clone size: few; CDR3 protein: CASRLADRAAEAFF; CDR3 DNA: TGTGCCAGCAGACTCGCCGACAGGGCGGCTGAAGCTTTCTTT
V gene: TRBV5-1; J gene: TRBJ2-3; D gene: -; clone size: few; CDR3 protein: CASSWFGGPGADTQYF; CDR3 DNA: TGCGCCAGCAGCTGGTTCGGGGGTCCCGGGGCAGATACGCAGTATTTT
V gene: TRBV7-2; J gene: TRBJ2-3; D gene: TRBD2; clone size: -; CDR3 protein: CASSIAGGGTDTQYF; CDR3 DNA: TGTGCCAGCAGCATAGCGGGGGGAGGGACAGATACGCAGTATTTT
V gene: TRBV7-6; J gene: TRBJ2-1; D gene: -; clone size: many; CDR3 protein: CASSLAGATHNEQFF; CDR3 DNA: TGTGCCAGCAGCTTAGCGGGAGCGACCCACAATGAGCAGTTCTTC
V gene: TRBV21-1; J gene: TRBJ1-2; D gene: -; clone size: -; CDR3 protein: CASSKERHGYTF; CDR3 DNA: TGTGCCAGCAGCAAAGAACGACATGGCTACACCTTC
V gene: TRBV4-1; J gene: TRBJ2-5; D gene: TRBD2; clone size: -; CDR3 protein: CASSPRIAGEQYF; CDR3 DNA: TGCGCCAGCAGCCCCCGCATAGCGGGCGAACAGTACTTC